Listed here is a single T cell receptor (beta chain). Its antigen is not identified. Trimming removed 6 bases from V and 5 bases from J; junction bases left unmatched: 16. CDR3 length: 18 residues. The germline gives CDR1 MDHEN, CDR2 SYDVKM. The sample originates from a study of T cell responses to AZD1222 COVID-19 vaccine. Study results and caveats: Mapped onto spike, vaccine-associated CD4 TCRs spanned it and were dominant at 160-218 and 743-854.

Generated by immunoSEQ multiplex PCR, the TCRdb table keeps only in-frame clones and is missing some. This sample has approximately 150,000 clones, with around 91% found just once. The chain combines TRBV28 with TRBJ1-5; 10 positions agree with TRBD1. The sample in question was peripheral blood, obtained 28 days after the second AZD1222 dose. This TCR was recovered from an adult who received the AZD1222 COVID-19 vaccine. Here the CDR3 DNA reads TGTGCCAGCAGACTGACAGGGGGCGCGAGGCTGTACGATCAGCCCCAGCATTTT. Translation: CASRLTGGARLYDQPQHF.